This T cell receptor beta chain emerged from a study of blood T cells in healthy people across ages. Findings and caveats of the study: Naive T cell percentage and TCR beta diversity correlated strongly.

The use of a sample-barcoded 5' primer and a J-beta primer mix characterized a second PCR of about 7 to 12 cycles. Per-sample output comprised a minimum of 2.5 million paired-end reads containing CDR3. TCRdb reprocessed the 5' RACE reads via MiXCR and lists one record per CDR3 protein. Here the sample spans about a million distinct CDR3 sequences, around 48% being singletons. With regard to this clonotype: Its specificity is not known.

The germline V and J ends were trimmed by 6 bases and 2 bases, with 14 bases remaining between them. This CDR3 spans 14 amino acids. The sequenced sample was blood. The TCR sequence derives from a man aged 25 to 45 in good health. This chain links TRBV12-3 or TRBV12-4 with TRBJ2-7; weak D call: TRBD1 (6 bases). The CDR3 DNA is TGTGCCAGCAGCAAAGGACAGCCCCCCTACGAGCAGTACTTC. It specifies CASSKGQPPYEQYF.